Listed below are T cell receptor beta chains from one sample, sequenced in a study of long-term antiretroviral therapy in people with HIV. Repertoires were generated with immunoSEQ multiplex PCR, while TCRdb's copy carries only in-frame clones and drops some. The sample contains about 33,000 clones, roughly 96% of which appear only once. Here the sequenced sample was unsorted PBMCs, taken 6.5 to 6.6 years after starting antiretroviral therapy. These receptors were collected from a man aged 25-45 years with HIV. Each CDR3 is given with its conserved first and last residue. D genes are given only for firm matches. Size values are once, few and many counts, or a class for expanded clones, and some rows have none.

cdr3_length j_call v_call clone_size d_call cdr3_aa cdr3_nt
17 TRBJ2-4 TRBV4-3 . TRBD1 CASSQDGTGVAKNIQYF TGCGCCAGCAGCCAAGATGGGACAGGGGTGGCCAAAAACATTCAGTACTTC
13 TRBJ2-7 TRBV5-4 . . CASRYGQGGEQYF TGTGCCAGCAGATACGGACAGGGAGGGGAGCAGTACTTC
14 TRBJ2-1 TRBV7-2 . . CASSFFFGYNEQFF TGTGCCAGCAGCTTCTTCTTTGGGTACAATGAGCAGTTCTTC
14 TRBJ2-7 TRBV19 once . CASSIVGSSEEQYF TGTGCCAGTAGTATAGTGGGGAGTAGTGAAGAGCAGTACTTC
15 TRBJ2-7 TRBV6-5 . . CASSYSIHGDYEQYF TGTGCCAGCAGTTACTCGATACACGGAGACTACGAGCAGTACTTC
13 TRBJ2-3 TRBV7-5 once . CARSLGGADTQYF TGTGCCAGAAGCTTAGGGGGGGCAGATACGCAGTATTTT
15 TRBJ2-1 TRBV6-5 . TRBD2 CASRDPSGGGDEQFF TGTGCCAGCAGGGACCCCAGCGGGGGGGGAGATGAGCAGTTCTTC
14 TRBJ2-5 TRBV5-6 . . CASSLRGDEETQYF TGTGCCAGCAGCCTTAGGGGGGACGAAGAGACCCAGTACTTC
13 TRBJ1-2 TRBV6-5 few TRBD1 CASSGTGLYGYTF TGTGCCAGCAGTGGGACAGGGTTGTATGGCTACACCTTC
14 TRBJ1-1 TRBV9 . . CASSEGGLNTEAFF TGTGCCAGCAGCGAGGGGGGGCTGAACACTGAAGCTTTCTTT
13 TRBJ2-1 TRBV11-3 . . CASSIDPTGEQFF TGTGCCAGCAGCATAGACCCCACAGGTGAGCAGTTCTTC
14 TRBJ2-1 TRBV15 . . CATSRGPTGNEQFF TGTGCCACCAGCAGAGGCCCGACGGGAAATGAGCAGTTCTTC
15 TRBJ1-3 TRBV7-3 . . CASSLTVSSGNTIYF TGTGCCAGCAGCTTAACTGTGAGCTCTGGAAACACCATATATTTT
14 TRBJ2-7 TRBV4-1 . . CASSLQEGLNEQYF TGCGCCAGCAGCCTTCAGGAAGGGCTCAACGAGCAGTACTTC
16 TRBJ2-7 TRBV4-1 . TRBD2 CASSLLDSGSWYEQYF TGCGCCAGCAGCCTACTTGACAGCGGGAGCTGGTACGAGCAGTACTTC
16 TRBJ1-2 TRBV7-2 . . CASSRGGTMANYGYTF TGTGCCAGCAGCCGCGGTGGGACGATGGCAAACTATGGCTACACCTTC
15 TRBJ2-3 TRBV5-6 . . CASSLRTGWADTQYF TGTGCCAGCAGCTTGAGGACGGGATGGGCAGATACGCAGTATTTT
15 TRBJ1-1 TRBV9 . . CASSVGQVVNTEAFF TGTGCCAGCAGCGTAGGACAGGTTGTGAACACTGAAGCTTTCTTT
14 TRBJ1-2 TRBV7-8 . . CASSHIRGRGSYTF TGTGCCAGCAGCCACATTCGGGGGAGGGGTAGCTACACCTTC
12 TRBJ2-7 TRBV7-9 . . CASSLLKYEQYF TGTGCCAGCAGCTTGTTGAAATACGAGCAGTACTTC
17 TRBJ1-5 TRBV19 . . CASSIVPGTYSNQPQHF TGTGCCAGTAGTATAGTTCCAGGGACGTATAGCAATCAGCCCCAGCATTTT
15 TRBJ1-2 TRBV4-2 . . CASSQEGSGVHGYTF TGTGCCAGCAGCCAAGAAGGATCAGGCGTCCATGGCTACACCTTC
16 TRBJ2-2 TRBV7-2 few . CASSLVSGANTGELFF TGTGCCAGCAGCTTAGTATCGGGGGCTAACACCGGGGAGCTGTTTTTT
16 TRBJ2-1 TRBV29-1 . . CSVTPVGTNSYNEQFF TGCAGCGTGACCCCTGTGGGAACTAATTCCTACAATGAGCAGTTCTTC
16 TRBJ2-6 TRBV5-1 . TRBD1 CASRRTGDSGANVLTF TGCGCCAGCAGGAGGACAGGGGACTCTGGGGCCAACGTCCTGACTTTC
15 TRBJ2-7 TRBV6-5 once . CASSYDGGWTSEQYF TGTGCCAGCAGTTACGATGGGGGGTGGACTTCCGAGCAGTACTTC
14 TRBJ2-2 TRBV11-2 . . CASSLVPGTGELFF TGTGCCAGCAGCCTTGTCCCGGGGACCGGGGAGCTGTTTTTT
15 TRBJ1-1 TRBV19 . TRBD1 CASSSWDRVDTEAFF TGTGCCAGTAGTAGCTGGGACAGGGTGGACACTGAAGCTTTCTTT
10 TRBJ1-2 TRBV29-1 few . CSVSDRGYTF TGCAGCGTTTCGGACAGAGGCTACACCTTC
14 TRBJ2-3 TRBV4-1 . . CASSPKLGADTQYF TGCGCCAGCAGCCCAAAGCTAGGGGCAGATACGCAGTATTTT
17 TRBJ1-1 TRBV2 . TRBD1 CASSQATGGVSDTEAFF TGTGCCAGCAGTCAGGCGACAGGGGGGGTTTCTGACACTGAAGCTTTCTTT
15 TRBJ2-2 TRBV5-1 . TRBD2 CASTGSGINTGELFF TGCGCCAGCACCGGAAGCGGGATCAACACCGGGGAGCTGTTTTTT
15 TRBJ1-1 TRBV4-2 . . CASSQAEEGWTEAFF TGTGCCAGCAGCCAAGCGGAGGAAGGATGGACTGAAGCTTTCTTT
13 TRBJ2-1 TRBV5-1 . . CASRLESYNEQFF TGCGCCAGCAGACTAGAGTCCTACAATGAGCAGTTCTTC
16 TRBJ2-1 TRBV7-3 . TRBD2 CASSWLPGGDLNEQFF TGTGCCAGCAGTTGGCTCCCGGGGGGGGACCTCAATGAGCAGTTCTTC
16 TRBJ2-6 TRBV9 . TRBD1 CASSVETGTGANVLTF TGTGCCAGCAGCGTAGAGACAGGGACTGGGGCCAACGTCCTGACTTTC
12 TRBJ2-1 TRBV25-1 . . CASRRAEGEQFF TGTGCCAGCAGGAGAGCCGAAGGGGAGCAGTTCTTC
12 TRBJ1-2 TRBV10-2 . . CASSEVGGGYTF TGCGCCAGCAGTGAGGTGGGGGGAGGCTACACCTTC
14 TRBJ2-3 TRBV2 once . CASSEGYTTDTQYF TGTGCCAGCAGTGAAGGTTATACTACAGATACGCAGTATTTT
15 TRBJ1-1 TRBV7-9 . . CASSFGSTLGTEAFF TGTGCCAGCAGCTTCGGTAGCACCTTGGGGACTGAAGCTTTCTTT
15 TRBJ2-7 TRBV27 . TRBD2 CASSPSDGGTYEQYF TGTGCCAGCAGCCCCTCTGACGGGGGGACGTACGAGCAGTACTTC
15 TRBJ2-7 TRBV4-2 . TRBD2 CASSQTALAGYEQYF TGTGCCAGCAGCCAAACGGCTCTAGCGGGCTACGAGCAGTACTTC
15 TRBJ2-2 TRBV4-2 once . CASSQEHLNTGELFF TGTGCCAGCAGCCAAGAACACTTAAACACCGGGGAGCTGTTTTTT
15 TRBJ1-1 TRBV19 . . CASTEFWGASTEAFF TGTGCCAGTACCGAGTTTTGGGGAGCGAGCACTGAAGCTTTCTTT
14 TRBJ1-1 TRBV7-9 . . CASRPPGTNTEAFF TGTGCCAGCAGACCTCCAGGGACGAACACTGAAGCTTTCTTT
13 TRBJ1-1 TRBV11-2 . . CASSSIRYTEAFF TGTGCCAGCAGCTCCATTCGGTACACTGAAGCTTTCTTT
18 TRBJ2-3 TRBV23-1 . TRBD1 CASSQSGQAILSTDTQYF TGCGCCAGCAGTCAATCGGGACAGGCTATCCTCAGCACAGATACGCAGTATTTT
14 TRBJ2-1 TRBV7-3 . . CASSLRRSFGEQFF TGTGCCAGCAGCTTAAGGCGCTCGTTCGGGGAGCAGTTCTTC
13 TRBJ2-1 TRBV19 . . CASLSGLDNEQFF TGTGCCAGTCTAAGCGGGCTTGACAATGAGCAGTTCTTC
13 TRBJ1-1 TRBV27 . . CASSLELNTEAFF TGTGCCAGCAGTCTCGAATTGAACACTGAAGCTTTCTTT
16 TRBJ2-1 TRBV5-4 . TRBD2 CASSLIATSGRNEQFF TGTGCCAGCAGCCTTATAGCGACTAGCGGGAGGAATGAGCAGTTCTTC
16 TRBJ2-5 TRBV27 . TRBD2 CASSSSLAGAGETQYF TGTGCCAGCAGTTCAAGTCTAGCGGGGGCTGGAGAGACCCAGTACTTC
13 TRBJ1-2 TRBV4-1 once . CASSHGPLSGYTF TGCGCCAGCAGCCATGGACCCTTGAGTGGCTACACCTTC
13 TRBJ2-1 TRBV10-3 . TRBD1 CAIRTTGGRGQFF TGTGCCATCAGGACTACAGGGGGCCGGGGGCAGTTCTTC
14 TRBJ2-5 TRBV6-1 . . CAIQWGSGEKTQYF TGTGCCATCCAATGGGGTAGCGGCGAAAAGACCCAGTACTTC
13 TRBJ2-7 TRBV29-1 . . CSVAGRVSYEQYF TGCAGCGTTGCGGGACGGGTATCCTACGAGCAGTACTTC
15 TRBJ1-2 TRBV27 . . CASSPVRGLPYGYTF TGTGCCAGCAGTCCCGTTCGGGGCCTCCCCTATGGCTACACCTTC
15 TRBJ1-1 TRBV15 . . CATSRDMGMTTEAFF TGTGCCACCAGCAGAGACATGGGGATGACCACTGAAGCTTTCTTT
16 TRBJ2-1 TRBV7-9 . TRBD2 CASGQGASGLYNEQFF TGTGCCAGCGGTCAAGGAGCTAGCGGGCTCTACAATGAGCAGTTCTTC